This is a list of T cell receptor beta chains from one sample in a study of T cell repertoires in cytomegalovirus infection. Their specific antigens are unknown. TCRdb processed the reads anew with MiXCR; each CDR3 protein has one entry. The sample consists of about 700,000 distinct CDR3 sequences, about 30% of them appearing once. This material consisted of cultured PBMCs, taken from culture after CMV antigen stimulation. These receptors originate from a human donor in good health (CMV status not recorded). Some clones in this sample may be carry-over from other donors' samples. Each CDR3 is given with its conserved first and last residue. Each record gives: D gene, J gene, V gene, clone size, CDR3 DNA, CDR3 protein. A D gene is named only where the DNA matches it firmly. Rows give clone size only sometimes, using once, few, many, or a class for an expanded clone.

. | TRBJ2-1 | TRBV7-9 | many | TGTGCCAGCAGCTTAGGACTAGCCTACAATGAGCAGTTCTTC | CASSLGLAYNEQFF
. | TRBJ2-7 | TRBV27 | few | TGTGCCAGCAGTTCCAGGGGGGATGAGCAGTACTTC | CASSSRGDEQYF
. | TRBJ1-1 | TRBV7-9 | few | TGTGCCAGCAGCTTGTCCAGGTGGGGGAGCACTGAAGCTTTCTTT | CASSLSRWGSTEAFF
. | TRBJ2-2 | TRBV4-3 | . | TGCGCCAGCAGCCAACCACTTCCAGGTTCCGGGGAGCTGTTTTTT | CASSQPLPGSGELFF
. | TRBJ1-4 | TRBV7-6 | few | TGTGCCAGCAGCTTTCTTCTAGGGGCTCAAGCTAATGAAAAACTGTTTTTT | CASSFLLGAQANEKLFF
TRBD2 | TRBJ2-2 | TRBV10-2 | once | TGCGCCAGCAGTTACACTAGCGGGGGGATCGGGGAGCTGTTTTTT | CASSYTSGGIGELFF
. | TRBJ2-7 | TRBV7-2 | few | TGTGCCAGCAGCCCCGAGGGGGGAGGTTCCTACGAGCAGTACTTC | CASSPEGGGSYEQYF
. | TRBJ1-5 | TRBV11-2 | few | TGTGCCAGCAGCTTAGATGAAGGGAATCAGCCCCAGCATTTT | CASSLDEGNQPQHF
. | TRBJ2-7 | TRBV7-2 | . | TGTGCCAGCAGCTACGACAGGCTTCCAACCTACGAGCAGTACTTC | CASSYDRLPTYEQYF
TRBD1 | TRBJ1-1 | TRBV6-5 | . | TGTGCCAGCAGTCGGGCCGGCAGGGGGGGTTCTGAAGCTTTCTTT | CASSRAGRGGSEAFF
. | TRBJ2-7 | TRBV28 | . | TGTGCCAGCACCCCTCAGCAGGGCCGAGCCTCCGAGCAGTACTTC | CASTPQQGRASEQYF
TRBD2 | TRBJ2-7 | TRBV3-1 | . | TGTGCCAGCAGCGCCCCCGGGACTAGCGGAAATGAGCAGTACTTC | CASSAPGTSGNEQYF
TRBD1 | TRBJ2-7 | TRBV12-3/TRBV12-4 | . | TGTGCCAGCATCTTGACAGGGCAGTCATCCTACGAGCAGTACTTC | CASILTGQSSYEQYF
. | TRBJ1-2 | TRBV4-1 | . | TGCGCCAGCAGCCAAGATAGGGCGCAGGGCTATGGCTACACCTTC | CASSQDRAQGYGYTF
. | TRBJ2-5 | TRBV6-1 | . | TGTGCCAGCACGGACCGCTGGCGAGAGACCCAGTACTTC | CASTDRWRETQYF
. | TRBJ1-5 | TRBV6-2/TRBV6-3 | few | TGTGCCAGCAGTTACCCGGGCAATCAGCCCCAGCATTTT | CASSYPGNQPQHF
. | TRBJ2-1 | TRBV19 | . | TGTGCCAGTAGTATAACCGGGTACAATGAGCAGTTCTTC | CASSITGYNEQFF
TRBD2 | TRBJ2-3 | TRBV6-2/TRBV6-3 | . | TGTGCCAGCAGTTACTCGGAAGACGCTGGACTAGCGGGGTCTAGCACAGATACGCAGTATTTT | CASSYSEDAGLAGSSTDTQYF
. | TRBJ2-7 | TRBV29-1 | . | TGCAGCGTTCTCGTACAGGGTCCCTCCTACGAGCAGTACTTC | CSVLVQGPSYEQYF
. | TRBJ1-5 | TRBV27 | . | TGTGCCAGCAGACCGGGACGGAACAATCAGCCCCAGCATTTT | CASRPGRNNQPQHF
. | TRBJ2-4 | TRBV6-2/TRBV6-3 | few | TGTGCCAGCAGGCGACACACAGGGAGTTTCGCCAAAAACATTCAGTACTTC | CASRRHTGSFAKNIQYF
. | TRBJ1-6 | TRBV2 | . | TGTGCCAGCAGCAGGGACGGGAGCTCCTATAATTCACCCCTCCACTTT | CASSRDGSSYNSPLHF
. | TRBJ1-3 | TRBV6-1 | . | TGTGCCAGCAGTGAAGTTCCCGGGTTCGGAAACACCATATATTTT | CASSEVPGFGNTIYF
. | TRBJ2-7 | TRBV27 | few | TGTGCCAGCAGTACCGGTCTAAGGTCCTACGAGCAGTACTTC | CASSTGLRSYEQYF
. | TRBJ2-3 | TRBV6-1 | few | TGTGCCAGCAGTTGGACAGAGACAACAGATACGCAGTATTTT | CASSWTETTDTQYF
. | TRBJ1-6 | TRBV7-2 | many | TGTGCCAGCAGCTGGGTAGGGGTCAATTCACCCCTCCACTTT | CASSWVGVNSPLHF
. | TRBJ1-6 | TRBV7-2 | few | TGTGCCAGCAGCTTGGCAGGCCCTAATTCACCCCTCCACTTT | CASSLAGPNSPLHF
. | TRBJ2-4 | TRBV4-2 | few | TGTGCCAGCAGCCAAGTCACAAGCGCGAGAAACATTCAGTACTTC | CASSQVTSARNIQYF